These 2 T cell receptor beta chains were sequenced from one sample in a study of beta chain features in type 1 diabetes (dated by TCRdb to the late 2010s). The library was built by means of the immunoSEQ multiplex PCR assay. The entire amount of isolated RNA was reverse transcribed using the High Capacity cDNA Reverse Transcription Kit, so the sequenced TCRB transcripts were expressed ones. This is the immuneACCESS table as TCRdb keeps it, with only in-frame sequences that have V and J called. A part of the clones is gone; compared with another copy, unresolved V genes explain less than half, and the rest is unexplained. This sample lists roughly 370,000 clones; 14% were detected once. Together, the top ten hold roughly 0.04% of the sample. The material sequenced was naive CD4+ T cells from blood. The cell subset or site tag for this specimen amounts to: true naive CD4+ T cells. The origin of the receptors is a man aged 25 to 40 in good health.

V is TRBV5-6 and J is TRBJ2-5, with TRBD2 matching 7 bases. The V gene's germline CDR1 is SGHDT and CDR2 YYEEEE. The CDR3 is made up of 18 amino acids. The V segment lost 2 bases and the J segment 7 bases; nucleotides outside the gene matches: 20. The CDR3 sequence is CASSLVLATSTKTRTQYF. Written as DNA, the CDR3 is TGTGCCAGCAGCTTAGTACTAGCGACATCAACCAAAACTAGGACCCAGTACTTC.

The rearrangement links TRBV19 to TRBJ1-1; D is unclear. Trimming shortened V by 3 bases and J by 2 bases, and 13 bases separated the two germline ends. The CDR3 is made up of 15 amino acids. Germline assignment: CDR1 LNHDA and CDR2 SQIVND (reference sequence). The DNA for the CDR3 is TGTGCCAGTAGTATCCCAAAAGGACTCAACACTGAAGCTTTCTTT. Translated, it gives CASSIPKGLNTEAFF.